A single TCR beta chain is shown here with its context. These data come from a study of shared T cell receptors in the human thymus. The assay was immunoSEQ multiplex PCR, and TCRdb's table has in-frame clones only and misses some. The table shows more than 550,000 clones, with more than 70% occurring only once. V was shortened by 1 base and J by 2 bases, with 9 bases between the two germline ends. There are 14 residues in the CDR3. Germline assignment: CDR1 SGHVS and CDR2 FNYEAQ. In addition, the sample was reused for a study of human thymus T cells. That publication notes: Gene usage for V and J segments appeared biased in thymic and blood repertoires.

The sequenced material came from thymocytes. The genes are TRBV7-6 and TRBJ2-7; tentatively, D is TRBD1 (6 bases). The sequence derives from a boy under two years old with a congenital heart defect. This CDR3 is CASSLGQETYEQYF. CDR3 DNA: TGTGCCAGCAGCTTAGGACAGGAGACCTACGAGCAGTACTTC.